This is a list of T cell receptor beta chains from one sample in a study of cytomegalovirus exposure and HLA in healthy donors. TCRdb's copy holds only in-frame clones and misses some; the assay was immunoSEQ multiplex PCR. This sample carries over 100,000 clones, with more than 1.5% going to the ten biggest clones. The sample was PBMCs. The source of these receptors is a woman between 40 and 55 years old in good health and CMV-seropositive. Each CDR3 is given with its conserved first and last residue. D genes are given only for firm matches.

TRBV7-8	TRBD2	TRBJ2-3	TGTGCCAGCAGCTTAGCACTAGCGGGAGAGCGGGATACGCAGTATTTT	CASSLALAGERDTQYF
TRBV28	-	TRBJ2-7	TGTGCCAGCAGTAGACAGAGACATTCCTACGAGCAGTACTTC	CASSRQRHSYEQYF
TRBV6-5	-	TRBJ1-5	TGTGCCAGCAGCCCCATTTCGGGTAGCAATCAGCCCCAGCATTTT	CASSPISGSNQPQHF
TRBV28	TRBD2	TRBJ2-1	TGTGCCAGCAGTTTTTTAACTAGCGGGTCCCACAATGAGCAGTTCTTC	CASSFLTSGSHNEQFF
TRBV6-1	-	TRBJ2-7	TGTGCCAGCAGTGAAGCCATCGGGGTCAGAGGCTACGAGCAGTACTTC	CASSEAIGVRGYEQYF
TRBV18	TRBD1	TRBJ2-5	TGTGCCAGCTCACCTATAGACAGGGGTCGCCAAGAGACCCAGTACTTC	CASSPIDRGRQETQYF
TRBV6-1	TRBD2	TRBJ2-1	TGTGCCAGTAGGGGACTAGCGGGATCTGAGCAGTTCTTC	CASRGLAGSEQFF
TRBV30	TRBD1	TRBJ2-1	TGTGCCTGGAGTCGGGACAGGGGAAGCTATGAGCAGTTCTTC	CAWSRDRGSYEQFF
TRBV5-1	TRBD1	TRBJ1-5	TGCGCCAGCAGCCCGCTAGGGACAGGGGAACAGCCCCAGCATTTT	CASSPLGTGEQPQHF
TRBV7-3	-	TRBJ2-3	TGTGCCAGCAGCTCCTCGGCCGCAGAGGCGCAGTATTTT	CASSSSAAEAQYF
TRBV19	-	TRBJ1-5	TGTGCCAGTAGTACGCCAGAGGGCGTCGGCAATCAGCCCCAGCATTTT	CASSTPEGVGNQPQHF
TRBV4-3	TRBD2	TRBJ2-5	TGCGCCAGCAGCCAGGGGACTAGCGGGGTCCAAGAGACCCAGTACTTC	CASSQGTSGVQETQYF
TRBV27	TRBD1	TRBJ2-7	TGTGCCAGCAGTACACAGGGGGGAGGATGGAGGTCCTACGAGCAGTACTTC	CASSTQGGGWRSYEQYF
TRBV27	TRBD1	TRBJ1-5	TGTGCCAGCAGTAGGGGACAGTATAGCAATCAGCCCCAGCATTTT	CASSRGQYSNQPQHF
TRBV29-1	TRBD2	TRBJ2-1	TGCAGCGTTAAGCCTAGCGGAACTTACAATGAGCAGTTCTTC	CSVKPSGTYNEQFF
TRBV7-2	-	TRBJ2-3	TGTGCCAGCAGCTTAGCGCGGTGGTCTGACTACACAGATACGCAGTATTTT	CASSLARWSDYTDTQYF
TRBV5-1	TRBD1	TRBJ1-1	TGCGCCAGCAGGCCGGGACAGGGGCGATTGAACACTGAAGCTTTCTTT	CASRPGQGRLNTEAFF